This TCR beta chain was sequenced during a study of blood T cells in healthy people across ages. Study results and caveats: Diversity was higher, and naive CD4+ cells more numerous, in long-lived donors than in aged donors.

This clonotype was seen a few times. Its antigen remains unknown. The use of a sample-barcoded 5' primer and a J-beta primer mix characterized a second PCR of roughly 6 to 11 cycles. TCRdb itself ran the 5' RACE reads through MiXCR, one entry per CDR3 protein. In the table there are 700,000 to 1,000,000 distinct CDR3 sequences, under 55% of which are singletons. The germline V gene has CDR1 SGHTA and CDR2 FQGNSA. Deletions cut 5 bases from V and 0 bases from J, with 12 bases between. CDR3 size: 15 residues. The TCR originated in a man in his sixties in good health. This chain uses TRBV7-2 with TRBJ2-3; D remains ambiguous. The sample consisted of blood. CDR3 in amino acids: CASSLMSLSTDTQYF. The CDR3, as DNA: TGTGCCAGCAGCCTGATGTCGTTGAGCACAGATACGCAGTATTTT.